One TCR beta chain is described in this entry. Self-reported history from a screening survey and questionnaire set each donor's cohort. The sample is drawn from a study of blood T cell repertoires in COVID-19. Sequencing used immunoSEQ multiplex PCR; TCRdb keeps in-frame clones, though not all of them. In the table there are approximately 360,000 clones, 88% of which are singletons. The sequence derives from a woman in her 30s with acute COVID-19. The sample consisted of PBMCs or T cells enriched from blood (not recorded which).

CDR3 sequence (DNA): TGTGCCAGCAGCTCCCAGCCCTCGGGAATGTACAATGAGCAGTTCTTC. Translating gives CASSSQPSGMYNEQFF. The genes are TRBV3-1 (or the pseudogene TRBV3-2) and TRBJ2-1; TRBD2 is a possible D gene (5 bases). CDR3 length: 16 amino acids. Trimming pared 5 bases from V and 4 bases from J, leaving 18 bases between. Germline CDR1 reads LGHDT; CDR2 reads YNNKEL (reference sequence).